This passage covers 24 T cell receptor beta chains from one sample sequenced in a study of blood T cell repertoires in COVID-19. The method was immunoSEQ multiplex PCR; TCRdb's version includes in-frame clones alone and lacks a portion of them. The data show around 300,000 clones, with over 70% seen just once and around 3% held by the top ten. The material sequenced was peripheral blood. Every receptor here comes from a man aged 25 to 40 with active or convalescent COVID-19.

V usage is TRBV20-1 and J usage is TRBJ2-3; D is uncertain. This CDR3 contains 11 residues. The germline V gene has CDR1 DFQATT and CDR2 SNEGSKA (reference sequence). The V end was cut by 5 bases, the J end by 4 bases, with 7 bases between. In DNA form, the CDR3 reads TGCAGTGCTCAGTCCGCAGATACGCAGTATTTT. Its translation is CSAQSADTQYF.

The J gene is TRBJ1-4, the V gene TRBV2, with 8 bases aligning to TRBD1. Germline assignment: CDR1 SNHLY and CDR2 FYNNEI. The CDR3 has 16 amino acids. V lost 7 bases and J lost 6; bases outside the gene matches: 13. The CDR3 region is CASITDRTGRDEKLFF. The CDR3 DNA reads as TGTGCCAGCATCACCGACAGGACAGGGAGGGATGAAAAACTGTTTTTT.

This clone showed up just a few times. This sequence joins TRBV27 and TRBJ1-1, with TRBD1 as a possible D gene (6 bases). Germline CDR1 and CDR2: MNHEY and SMNVEV (reference sequence). V was shortened by 5 bases and J by 2 bases, with 12 bases between the two germline ends. The CDR3 extends over 14 amino acids. CDR3 DNA sequence: TGTGCCAGCAGTATGAGGGGGGGAAACACTGAAGCTTTCTTT. It encodes CASSMRGGNTEAFF.

This clone is a singleton in its sample. This chain connects TRBV3-1 (or the pseudogene TRBV3-2) to TRBJ1-1, with 7 bases aligning to TRBD1. The germline V gene encodes CDR1 LGHDT and CDR2 YNNKEL (reference sequence). Unmatched junction bases numbered 5, after V lost 4 bases and J lost 3 bases. The CDR3 contains 14 residues. CDR3 region: CASSPYRGDTEAFF. As DNA, the CDR3 is TGTGCCAGCAGCCCTTACAGGGGAGACACTGAAGCTTTCTTT.

This CDR3 reads CSASTVAGDLGQQFF. In DNA, the CDR3 is TGCAGTGCTAGTACGGTAGCGGGAGACCTTGGTCAGCAGTTCTTC. The chain has TRBV20-1 and TRBJ2-1; 9 bases agree with TRBD2. Germline CDR1 and CDR2: DFQATT and SNEGSKA (reference sequence). Unmatched junction bases numbered 14, after V lost 3 bases and J lost 11 bases. The CDR3 runs 15 residues.

The rearrangement links TRBV29-1 to TRBJ1-1; the D gene is possibly TRBD1 (6 bases). This CDR3 comprises 12 residues. Per germline, CDR1 SQVTM and CDR2 ANQGSEA. Trimming took 6 bases from V and 2 from J, leaving 10 bases between them. For the CDR3, the DNA is TGCAGCGTCCGGGACACCAACACTGAAGCTTTCTTT. It translates to CSVRDTNTEAFF. Complete variable domain (other parts from reference TRBV29-1 and TRBJ1-1): SAVISQKPSRDICQRGTSLTIQCQVDSQVTMMFWYRQQPGQSLTLIATANQGSEATYESGFVIDKFPISRPNLTFSTLTVSNMSPEDSSIYLCSVRDTNTEAFFGQGTRLTVV.

This clone was recorded a few times. This rearrangement joins TRBV6-5 to TRBJ1-2; D not certain. V was pared by 5 bases and J by 8 bases, with 15 bases between. This CDR3 contains 13 residues. Germline CDR1 is MNHEY and CDR2 is SVGAGI. The CDR3 DNA reads TGTGCCAGCAGTCCCCTCTCCCAGGTCGGCTACACCTTC. Translating it yields CASSPLSQVGYTF.

The chain couples TRBV4-2 to TRBJ1-1; 9 nucleotides agree with TRBD1. The CDR3 has 17 amino acids. V shed 2 bases and J 4 bases; nucleotides not matched to a gene: 11. Germline V gene data show CDR1 as LGHNA and CDR2 as YNFKEQ. The CDR3 reads CASSQPQGAYIGTEAFF. The CDR3 coding sequence is TGTGCCAGCAGCCAACCACAGGGGGCTTATATCGGCACTGAAGCTTTCTTT.

The chain couples TRBV13 to TRBJ2-7; 14 nucleotides align to TRBD2. Germline CDR1 is PRHDT and CDR2 is FYEKMQ (reference sequence). The CDR3 loop spans 15 amino acids. J lost 8 bases, V lost 3 bases, and 6 bases had no gene match. CDR3 region: CASSLSTSGGVKQYF. CDR3 coding DNA: TGTGCCAGCAGCTTGTCGACTAGCGGGGGGGTAAAGCAGTACTTC.

The V gene is TRBV11-3, the J gene TRBJ2-7; 12 positions agree with TRBD2. This CDR3 is 14 amino acids long. From germline, CDR1 is SGHNT and CDR2 YENEEA. With V trimmed by 4 bases and J by 12 bases, 10 bases remained unmatched. The CDR3 loop reads CASSWGLAGSRPYF. In nucleotides, the CDR3 is TGTGCCAGCAGCTGGGGACTAGCGGGCTCTAGGCCGTACTTC.

The chain recombines TRBV4-3 with TRBJ2-5; 7 bases align to TRBD2. V lost 1 base, J lost 5 bases, and 10 bases stayed unmatched. CDR1 and CDR2 from the germline V gene are LGHNA and YSLEER. This CDR3 has 16 residues. The CDR3 region is CASSQGEGGTTETQYF. CDR3 sequence (DNA): TGCGCCAGCAGCCAAGGGGAGGGAGGAACTACGGAGACCCAGTACTTC.

The chain recombines TRBV4-3 with TRBJ1-2; TRBD1 matches at 7 bases. The germline V gene has CDR1 LGHNA and CDR2 YSLEER. The length of the CDR3 is 18 residues. J gave up 0 bases and V 4 bases, and 14 bases lay outside the gene matches. In nucleotides, the CDR3 is TGCGCCAGCAGCCCAAGGGGACAGTTACTAAAAACTAACTATGGCTACACCTTC. It yields the protein CASSPRGQLLKTNYGYTF.

The chain uses TRBV6-6 and TRBJ1-1; weak D call: TRBD1 (5 bases). The germline V gene encodes CDR1 MNHNY and CDR2 SVGAGI (reference sequence). Trimming cost V 5 bases and J 1 base, with 14 bases left between them. The CDR3 is made up of 15 amino acids. CDR3 protein: CASSRWGGANTEAFF. In nucleotides, the CDR3 is TGTGCCAGCAGTCGGTGGGGGGGAGCGAACACTGAAGCTTTCTTT.

V is TRBV5-4 and J is TRBJ1-2; TRBD1 matches 7 bases. The V gene end was trimmed by 2 bases and the J gene end by 1 base; junction bases not matched to a gene: 8. The length of the CDR3 is 16 residues. Germline assignment: CDR1 SGHNT and CDR2 YYREEE (reference sequence). CDR3 in amino acids: CASSFKGTAFNYGYTF. The CDR3 coding sequence is TGTGCCAGCAGCTTTAAGGGGACAGCTTTTAACTATGGCTACACCTTC. The full variable domain, in which reference TRBV5-4 and TRBJ1-2 provide the parts outside the CDR3, is ETGVTQSPTHLIKTRGQQVTLRCSSQSGHNTVSWYQQALGQGPQFIFQYYREEENGRGNFPPRFSGLQFPNYSSELNVNALELDDSALYLCASSFKGTAFNYGYTFGSGTRLTVV.

Here the CDR3 DNA reads TGTGCCAGCAGGTTTGCGCGCGGGAGAACCTACAATGAGCAGTTCTTC. As protein: CASRFARGRTYNEQFF. The chain carries TRBV7-9 and TRBJ2-1; 7 bases are shared with TRBD2. The CDR3 sequence is 16 residues long. CDR1 and CDR2 from the germline V gene are SEHNR and FQNEAQ (reference sequence). Losses at the gene ends were 6 bases for V and 2 bases for J; bases not matched to a gene: 10.

The rearrangement uses TRBV5-1 and TRBJ2-7; D not resolved. The CDR3 totals 16 residues. Germline V CDR1 and CDR2: SGHRS, YFSETQ. Trimming took off 4 bases at V and 1 base at J, with 18 bases between the two ends. DNA for the CDR3: TGCGCCAGCAGCGTCCCCACCCGCAGTTTTTCCTACGAGCAGTACTTC. This encodes CASSVPTRSFSYEQYF. Combining the CDR3 with reference TRBV5-1 and TRBJ2-7 gives the whole variable domain KAGVTQTPRYLIKTRGQQVTLSCSPISGHRSVSWYQQTPGQGLQFLFEYFSETQRNKGNFPGRFSGRQFSNSRSEMNVSTLELGDSALYLCASSVPTRSFSYEQYFGPGTRLTVT.

The V gene is TRBV4-2, the J gene TRBJ1-6; D not certain. Germline V lookup: CDR1 LGHNA, CDR2 YNFKEQ. The germline V and J ends were trimmed by 0 bases and 10 bases, with 19 bases remaining between them. The CDR3 runs to 17 residues. CDR3 sequence: CASSQEEVGRVGSPLHF. Here the CDR3 DNA reads TGTGCCAGCAGCCAAGAGGAGGTAGGGAGGGTAGGGTCACCCCTCCACTTT.

The chain has TRBV29-1 and TRBJ1-3; TRBD1 aligns across 8 bases. After removal of 6 bases from V and 1 base from J, the junction contained 5 bases not matched to a gene. This CDR3 spans 14 amino acids. From germline, CDR1 is SQVTM and CDR2 ANQGSEA. This chain's CDR3 is CSVQGAESGNTIYF. DNA for the CDR3: TGCAGCGTGCAGGGGGCGGAATCTGGAAACACCATATATTTT.

The chain is built from TRBV30 and TRBJ1-4, with D unclear. Germline V gives CDR1 GTSNPN, CDR2 SVGIG (reference sequence). Trimming cost V 2 bases and J 6 bases, with 10 bases left between them. This CDR3 region has 13 residues. CDR3 residues: CAWSPRGDEKLFF. The CDR3 DNA reads as TGTGCCTGGAGTCCCAGAGGAGATGAAAAACTGTTTTTT.

J is TRBJ1-1 and V is TRBV5-4; D perhaps matches TRBD1 (5 bases). Deletions cut 2 bases from V and 4 bases from J, with 18 bases between. Germline assignment: CDR1 SGHNT and CDR2 YYREEE (reference sequence). The CDR3 sequence is 16 residues long. The CDR3 region has the DNA TGTGCCAGCAGCTTTAGACCTGTTGGGGGGAGCACTGAAGCTTTCTTT. Translating gives CASSFRPVGGSTEAFF.

The gene calls are TRBV19 and TRBJ1-1; 9 nucleotides align to TRBD1. After removal of 10 bases from V and 4 bases from J, the junction contained 19 bases not matched to a gene. Looked up from germline, CDR1 is LNHDA and CDR2 is SQIVND (reference sequence). The CDR3 totals 17 residues. CDR3 loop: CATSRGGTGIRITEAFF. In nucleotides, the CDR3 is TGTGCCACCTCCCGGGGAGGGACAGGGATCAGGATCACTGAAGCTTTCTTT.

This clone was recorded once. The V gene is TRBV28, the J gene TRBJ1-1; TRBD1 aligns across 9 bases. Germline V gives CDR1 MDHEN, CDR2 SYDVKM. The CDR3 has 15 amino acids. V shed 5 bases, J shed 0 bases, and the junction held 4 bases outside the gene matches. CDR3 sequence (DNA): TGTGCCAGCAGTAAGACAGGGGGGATGAACACTGAAGCTTTCTTT. Translated: CASSKTGGMNTEAFF.

The rearrangement links TRBV30 to TRBJ2-7, with 9 bases that match TRBD2. After removal of 5 bases from V and 6 bases from J, the junction contained 8 bases not matched to a gene. Germline V gives CDR1 GTSNPN, CDR2 SVGIG (reference sequence). The length of the CDR3 is 13 residues. The CDR3 DNA is TGTGCCTGGGGAGCGGGGGGATCTCCCGAGCAGTACTTC. Translation: CAWGAGGSPEQYF.

The V call is TRBV5-5, the J call TRBJ2-6; D is perhaps TRBD2 (7 bases). CDR1 and CDR2 (germline): SGHKS, YYEKEE (reference sequence). Deletions cut 3 bases from V and 1 base from J, with 14 bases between. CDR3 size: 17 residues. The CDR3 DNA reads as TGTGCCAGCAGCTATCAGGGGAGGGCTTCTGGGGCCAACGTCCTGACTTTC. Protein product: CASSYQGRASGANVLTF.